This T cell receptor beta chain was recorded in a study of response to subunit inactivated influenza vaccine. This clonotype turned up a few times. Germline V CDR1 and CDR2: SQVTM, ANQGSEA. The CDR3 length is 15 residues. V lost 7 bases, J lost 4 bases, and 22 bases lay in between. TCRdb used MiXCR to reprocess the RT-PCR reads, holding one entry per CDR3 protein. The sample consists of about half a million distinct CDR3 sequences, about 25% of them appearing once. This clonotype was sampled from a man between 50 and 59 years old who received an inactivated influenza vaccine. The rearrangement links TRBV29-1 to TRBJ2-5; TRBD1 is a possible D gene (7 bases). Sequenced here: CD4+ T cells sorted from PBMCs, sampled 4 to 6 days after vaccination. The CDR3 sequence is CSADWGSGGGETQYF. The CDR3 DNA sequence: TGCAGCGCTGATTGGGGTTCAGGGGGAGGAGAGACCCAGTACTTC.